This T cell receptor (beta chain) was recovered during a study of PD-L1 blockade in urothelial cancer. Study background: About 90% of the roughly 29 patients were men who had bladder-origin urothelial cancer. Previous chemotherapy exposure amounted to 0 to 3 regimens for patients. Per blood sample, T cells had a median of about 150,000.

Repertoires were generated with immunoSEQ multiplex PCR, while TCRdb's copy carries only in-frame clones and drops some. The sample holds some 30,000 clones; more than 75% are singletons and the top ten take about 2%. Locally advanced or metastatic urothelial carcinoma affected the patients. Between the trimmed V and J ends, which lost 3 bases and 2 bases, there was a span of 17 bases. Looked up from germline, CDR1 is KGHSH and CDR2 is LQKENI. This CDR3 comprises 16 residues. V gene TRBV18 combines with J gene TRBJ2-7, with D maybe TRBD1 (5 bases). The sample here was PBMCs, taken around atezolizumab (anti-PD-L1) treatment. The sequence derives from a man aged 45-65 years with urothelial cancer. CDR3 bases: TGTGCCAGCTCACCCGTAGGGGCAGGTTTAGCCTACGAGCAGTACTTC. It yields the protein CASSPVGAGLAYEQYF.